The T cell receptor beta chain described here comes from a study of CD8+ T cells in alopecia areata. About the research overall: Patients in the study were on tofacitinib for 6 to 18 months, then off it for 6 months.

Extraction and reverse transcription of RNA yielded cDNA as the sequencing template. Sequencing used immunoSEQ multiplex PCR; TCRdb keeps in-frame clones, though not all of them. This repertoire shows over 120,000 clones, around 49% found once; its top ten account for roughly 0.92%. V lost 4 bases and J 1 base, leaving 10 bases between the germline ends. Germline CDR1 is GTSNPN and CDR2 is SVGIG (reference sequence). CDR3 size: 13 residues. This clone was observed a few times. This TCR derives from a human donor with alopecia areata. The input for sequencing was CD4+ T cells sorted from blood, taken at week 0. V gene TRBV30 combines with J gene TRBJ2-5; D unclear. CDR3 amino acids: CAWKPGFQETQYF. Written as DNA, the CDR3 is TGTGCCTGGAAGCCAGGTTTCCAAGAGACCCAGTACTTC. Together with reference TRBV30 and TRBJ2-5, the CDR3 gives the full variable domain: SQTIHQWPATLVQPVGSPLSLECTVEGTSNPNLYWYRQAAGRGLQLLFYSVGIGQISSEVPQNLSASRPQDRQFILSSKKLLLSDSGFYLCAWKPGFQETQYFGPGTRLLVL.